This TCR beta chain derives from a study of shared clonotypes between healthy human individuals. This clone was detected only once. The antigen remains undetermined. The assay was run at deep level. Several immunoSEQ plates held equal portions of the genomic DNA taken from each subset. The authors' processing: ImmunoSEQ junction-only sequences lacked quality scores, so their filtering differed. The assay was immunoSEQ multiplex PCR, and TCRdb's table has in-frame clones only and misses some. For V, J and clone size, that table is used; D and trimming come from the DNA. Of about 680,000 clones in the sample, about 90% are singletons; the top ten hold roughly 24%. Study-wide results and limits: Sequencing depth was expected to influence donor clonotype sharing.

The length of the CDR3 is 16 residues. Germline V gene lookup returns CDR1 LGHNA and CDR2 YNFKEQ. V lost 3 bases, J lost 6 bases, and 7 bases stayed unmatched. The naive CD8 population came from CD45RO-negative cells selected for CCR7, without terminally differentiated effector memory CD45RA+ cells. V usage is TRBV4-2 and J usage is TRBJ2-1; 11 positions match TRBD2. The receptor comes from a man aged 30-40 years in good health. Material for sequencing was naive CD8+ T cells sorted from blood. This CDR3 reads CASSHVLAGGPNEQFF. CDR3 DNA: TGTGCCAGCAGCCACGTCTTAGCGGGAGGGCCCAATGAGCAGTTCTTC.